This T cell receptor (beta chain) was recorded in a study of T cell repertoires in cytomegalovirus infection. One entry per CDR3 protein, called by TCRdb with MiXCR from the reads. Of about 300,000 distinct CDR3 sequences listed, around 9.1% are singletons. This clonotype came up many times. Germline CDR1 is SQVTM and CDR2 is ANQGSEA. Trimming removed 4 bases from V and 5 bases from J; junction bases left unmatched: 9. The CDR3 is 14 amino acids. Material for sequencing was PBMCs. This chain connects TRBV29-1 to TRBJ2-5; 8 positions match TRBD1. The origin of this receptor is a human donor in good health (CMV status not recorded). Some clones in this sample may be carry-over from other donors' samples. The CDR3 DNA follows: TGCAGCGTTGCGAGGACAGGGTCGGCGGAGACCCAGTACTTC. This gives the protein CSVARTGSAETQYF. Supplemented by reference TRBV29-1 and TRBJ2-5, the full variable domain reads SAVISQKPSRDICQRGTSLTIQCQVDSQVTMMFWYRQQPGQSLTLIATANQGSEATYESGFVIDKFPISRPNLTFSTLTVSNMSPEDSSIYLCSVARTGSAETQYFGPGTRLLVL.